These 24 T cell receptor beta chains originate from one sample sequenced in a study of blood T cell repertoires in COVID-19. This table comes from immunoSEQ multiplex PCR, and its TCRdb copy is limited to in-frame clones, with some not included. The repertoire includes around 130,000 clones, roughly 89% of them detected once, and 18% sits in the top ten. Sequencing used peripheral blood. These receptor sequences come from a man aged 50 to 60 with active or convalescent COVID-19.

The chain uses TRBV30 and TRBJ1-2; 7 positions agree with TRBD1. Germline V gene data show CDR1 as GTSNPN and CDR2 as SVGIG (reference sequence). The CDR3 sequence is 13 residues long. The junction had 3 bases not matched to a gene; V was cut back by 5 bases and J by 0 bases. In DNA, the CDR3 is TGTGCCTGGGGGACAGCCGCTAACTATGGCTACACCTTC. This gives the protein CAWGTAANYGYTF.

The chain employs TRBV7-2 and TRBJ2-6; maybe TRBD1 (6 bases). V was trimmed by 1 base and J by 0 bases, leaving 10 bases between them. Germline CDR1 SGHTA, CDR2 FQGNSA. The CDR3 is 17 amino acids. Here the CDR3 reads CASSLVGQSSGANVLTF. CDR3 sequence (DNA): TGTGCCAGCAGCTTAGTTGGACAGAGCTCTGGGGCCAACGTCCTGACTTTC.

This clone was seen a single time. This chain uses TRBV7-8 with TRBJ1-6; D call uncertain. Germline CDR1 and CDR2: SGHVS and FQNEAQ. V was shortened by 3 bases and J by 0 bases, with 18 bases between the two germline ends. This CDR3 contains 19 residues. CDR3 in amino acids: CASSFFGSAGGSYNSPLHF. The CDR3 bases are TGTGCCAGCAGCTTTTTTGGATCGGCAGGTGGCTCCTATAATTCACCCCTCCACTTT.

This clone was picked up one time. This chain connects TRBV29-1 to TRBJ1-2; the match to TRBD1 covers 10 bases. V gave up 6 bases and J gave up 6 bases; unmatched junction bases: 13. CDR1 is SQVTM and CDR2 is ANQGSEA in the germline V gene. CDR3 length: 15 residues. The chain's CDR3 is CSVSSARDRGNGYTF. The CDR3 nucleotides read TGCAGCGTCTCCTCAGCCAGGGACAGGGGAAATGGCTACACCTTC.

The V gene is TRBV2, the J gene TRBJ2-3; D is unclear. The V end was cut by 2 bases, the J end by 2 bases, with 17 bases between. Germline CDR1 and CDR2: SNHLY and FYNNEI. The CDR3 extends over 17 amino acids. The CDR3: CASSEMVGRRVTDTQYF. CDR3 DNA sequence: TGTGCCAGCAGTGAAATGGTGGGCAGACGAGTCACAGATACGCAGTATTTT.

The sample holds one count of this clone. The chain is built from TRBV11-3 and TRBJ2-5; D is uncertain. Per the germline V gene, CDR1 is SGHNT and CDR2 is YENEEA. V lost 0 bases and J 5 bases, leaving 16 bases between the germline ends. CDR3 size: 16 residues. CDR3 residues: CASSLDSGSPTETQYF. DNA of the CDR3: TGTGCCAGCAGCTTAGATTCAGGATCCCCGACGGAGACCCAGTACTTC.

This clone came up once. The chain combines TRBV5-6 with TRBJ2-5, with 14 bases identical to TRBD2. The trim removed 0 bases at V and 2 bases at J, leaving 0 bases unmatched. Germline values: CDR1 SGHDT, CDR2 YYEEEE. The CDR3 has 16 residues. The DNA of the CDR3 is TGTGCCAGCAGCTTGGGACTAGCGGGGGGGCAAGAGACCCAGTACTTC. This gives the protein CASSLGLAGGQETQYF.

The chain carries TRBV6-5 and TRBJ1-1, with TRBD1 matching over 7 bases. The CDR3 runs 13 residues. The junction had 7 bases not matched to a gene; V was cut back by 6 bases and J by 6 bases. Germline V gives CDR1 MNHEY, CDR2 SVGAGI. The CDR3 region has the DNA TGTGCCAGCAGAGGGGGCAGGGGCGCTGAAGCTTTCTTT. It yields the protein CASRGGRGAEAFF.

The J gene is TRBJ1-1, the V gene TRBV5-1; D is possibly TRBD1 (6 bases). The CDR3 length is 15 residues. Germline V gene data show CDR1 as SGHRS and CDR2 as YFSETQ. Trimming removed 4 bases at V and 4 bases at J, with 17 bases between. The DNA for the CDR3 is TGCGCCAGCAGCCCCTCCGGAGGGGGGGCCACTGAAGCTTTCTTT. Encoded protein: CASSPSGGGATEAFF.

This rearrangement joins TRBV28 to TRBJ2-5; TRBD1 might be the D (5 bases). Germline V lookup: CDR1 MDHEN, CDR2 SYDVKM. V was pared by 5 bases and J by 10 bases, with 23 bases between. This CDR3 is 15 amino acids long. CDR3 DNA sequence: TGTGCCAGCAGTGCCTACAGGAACCCCAAGAGTGACCAGTACTTC. Encoded protein: CASSAYRNPKSDQYF.

Only one count was recorded for this clone. This sequence joins TRBV3-1 (or the pseudogene TRBV3-2) and TRBJ2-1, with no clear D. CDR1 and CDR2 from the germline V gene are LGHDT and YNNKEL (reference sequence). V was cut by 4 bases and J by 5 bases, with 15 bases left in between. The length of the CDR3 is 15 residues. The CDR3 bases are TGTGCCAGCAGCCCCGTTTGGAGCGCGAACAATGAGCAGTTCTTC. It is translated as CASSPVWSANNEQFF.

The chain has TRBV18 and TRBJ2-7; D ambiguous. Between the trimmed V and J ends, which lost 6 bases and 3 bases, there was a span of 15 bases. The V gene's germline CDR1 is KGHSH and CDR2 LQKENI. The CDR3 is 14 residues long. For the CDR3, the DNA is TGTGCCAGCTCGCCGGCGCGCAGGAACTACGAGCAGTACTTC. It encodes CASSPARRNYEQYF. The full variable domain, completed using reference TRBV18 and TRBJ2-7, is NAGVMQNPRHLVRRRGQEARLRCSPMKGHSHVYWYRQLPEEGLKFMVYLQKENIIDESGMPKERFSAEFPKEGPSILRIQQVVRGDSAAYFCASSPARRNYEQYFGPGTRLTVT.

This chain connects TRBV20-1 to TRBJ2-7; the D is unclear. The CDR3 runs 11 residues. Germline CDR1 DFQATT, CDR2 SNEGSKA (reference sequence). Trimming left V 4 bases short and J 1 base short, with 5 bases between. The CDR3 protein is CSATRSYEQYF. The DNA of the CDR3 is TGCAGTGCTACTAGGTCCTACGAGCAGTACTTC.

This chain joins TRBV7-2 and TRBJ2-5; 13 nucleotides line up with TRBD2. The CDR3 spans 16 residues. V shed 2 bases and J 7 bases; nucleotides not matched to a gene: 7. Germline-derived CDR1 and CDR2 are SGHTA and FQGNSA. The DNA of the CDR3 is TGTGCCAGCAGCTTAATACTAGCGGGGGGGATCGGGACCCAGTACTTC. Its translation is CASSLILAGGIGTQYF.

The chain carries TRBV25-1 and TRBJ1-6, with D uncertain. V shed 3 bases and J shed 3 bases, with 12 bases lying between them. The CDR3 runs 16 residues. CDR1 is MGHDK and CDR2 is SYGVNS in the germline V gene. The DNA of the CDR3 is TGTGCCAGCAGTGAGTTGACTGCGGACTATAATTCACCCCTCCACTTT. Its translation: CASSELTADYNSPLHF. Using reference TRBV25-1 and TRBJ1-6 for the parts outside the CDR3, the full variable domain is EADIYQTPRYLVIGTGKKITLECSQTMGHDKMYWYQQDPGMELHLIHYSYGVNSTEKGDLSSESTVSRIRTEHFPLTLESARPSHTSQYLCASSELTADYNSPLHFGNGTRLTVT.

V usage is TRBV2 and J usage is TRBJ2-3; 8 bases match TRBD1. The length of the CDR3 is 13 residues. Germline V gives CDR1 SNHLY, CDR2 FYNNEI. Trimming cost V 8 bases and J 2 bases; bases outside gene matches: 3. The CDR3 nucleotides are TGTGCCAGCCGGACAGGGTACACAGATACGCAGTATTTT. Its protein product is CASRTGYTDTQYF. Drawing the rest from reference TRBV2 and TRBJ2-3, the complete variable domain is EPEVTQTPSHQVTQMGQEVILRCVPISNHLYFYWYRQILGQKVEFLVSFYNNEISEKSEIFDDQFSVERPDGSNFTLKIRSTKLEDSAMYFCASRTGYTDTQYFGPGTRLTVL.

This clone was seen a single time. V gene TRBV19 combines with J gene TRBJ1-5, with D possibly matching TRBD1 (6 bases). The V end was cut by 3 bases, the J end by 0 bases, with 9 bases between. CDR1 and CDR2 (germline): LNHDA, SQIVND (reference sequence). CDR3 length equals 15 residues. The CDR3 region has the DNA TGTGCCAGTAGTATCGGGACACATAGCAATCAGCCCCAGCATTTT. It yields the protein CASSIGTHSNQPQHF.

The rearrangement joins TRBV19 to TRBJ1-5; D not certain. Germline V lookup: CDR1 LNHDA, CDR2 SQIVND (reference sequence). This CDR3 region has 15 residues. V was trimmed by 4 bases and J by 2 bases, leaving 12 bases between them. The CDR3 DNA reads as TGTGCCAGTAGTAACATGGCAACAGGCAATCAGCCCCAGCATTTT. It codes for CASSNMATGNQPQHF.

The chain carries TRBV11-3 and TRBJ2-5; 13 bases line up with TRBD2. CDR3 size: 18 residues. V trimming: 5 bases; J trimming: 2 bases; junction bases outside the gene matches: 11. CDR1 and CDR2 (germline): SGHNT, YENEEA. CDR3 DNA sequence: TGTGCCAGCAGCCCCGGGACTAGCGGGACCAGGGAGCAAGAGACCCAGTACTTC. Translating gives CASSPGTSGTREQETQYF.

The V call is TRBV20-1, the J call TRBJ2-5; 9 bases align to TRBD1. There are 14 residues in the CDR3. Germline V gives CDR1 DFQATT, CDR2 SNEGSKA (reference sequence). Trimming at V came to 3 bases and at J to 5 bases, leaving 7 bases not matched to a gene. CDR3 loop: CSASYRGRGETQYF. The DNA of the CDR3 is TGCAGTGCTAGTTACAGGGGGCGCGGGGAGACCCAGTACTTC.

The genes are TRBV18 and TRBJ2-5; D might be TRBD2 (5 bases). The CDR3 loop spans 13 amino acids. Germline V gene data show CDR1 as KGHSH and CDR2 as LQKENI. The V gene lost 2 bases and the J gene lost 1 base, with 5 bases spanning the gap. CDR3 nucleotide sequence: TGTGCCAGCTCACCAGGAGGCCAAGAGACCCAGTACTTC. Protein sequence: CASSPGGQETQYF.

This clone occurred a few times. The chain has TRBV4-3 and TRBJ2-7, with D hard to call. This CDR3 is 14 amino acids long. From germline, CDR1 is LGHNA and CDR2 YSLEER. Trimming removed 2 bases at V and 3 bases at J, with 11 bases between. The CDR3: CASSQLTESYEQYF. Here the CDR3 DNA reads TGCGCCAGCAGCCAACTCACAGAGAGCTACGAGCAGTACTTC.

The chain links TRBV6-5 to TRBJ1-2; D is uncertain. Deletions cut 6 bases from V and 2 bases from J, with 4 bases between. The germline V gene has CDR1 MNHEY and CDR2 SVGAGI. The CDR3 is 11 amino acids. CDR3 nucleotides: TGTGCCAGCAGCCCGAACTATGGCTACACCTTC. Translated, it gives CASSPNYGYTF.

This sequence joins TRBV30 and TRBJ1-5, with 8 positions matching TRBD1. CDR3 size: 13 residues. V trimming: 5 bases; J trimming: 5 bases; junction bases outside the gene matches: 5. Germline V lookup: CDR1 GTSNPN, CDR2 SVGIG (reference sequence). This chain's CDR3 is CAWSRGRDQPQHF. In DNA, the CDR3 is TGTGCCTGGTCCAGGGGGCGCGATCAGCCCCAGCATTTT.